This T cell receptor (beta chain) emerged from a study of blood T cell repertoires in COVID-19 (dated by TCRdb to about 2020). Background on the whole study: The collaborator samples originated in the United States, Italy and Spain and spanned the acute and convalescent phases of COVID-19. The prospective study material was composed of cDNA or gDNA derived from T cells, B-cell-depleted T cells, or PBMCs. The samples were drawn from the first 160 participants of the ongoing ImmuneRACE study and from some 1,300 subjects provided by 6 global collaborators. A de-identified subject ID, COVID-19 status, age in years and sex were almost always included in the sample metadata. Where available, HLA class I and class II types were taken from metadata supplied by the sample provider and were not determined by assay-based typing. The repertoires were made available in a free public database intended to serve as a resource for research on the immune response to SARS-CoV-2. Deeply sampled blood TCRbeta repertoires from subjects exposed to, actively infected with, or recovered from COVID-19 were included in the dataset.

The CDR3 contains 14 residues, cysteine and phenylalanine counted. Only the CDR3 DNA stays, 42 bases, in frame from base 1. Cut back by 3 bases and 6 bases, the V and J ends lie 14 bases apart. Reading the germline V gene (reference sequence) gives CDR1 WNHNN and CDR2 SYGVQD. Beyond this particular receptor, the publication reports: The quantity of clinical and demographic metadata differed by source and by participant and was supplied without curation.

Enrolling through a virtual design, the prospective study's participants ranged in age from roughly 18 to 89 years and lived across 24 United States geographic areas. In the prospective study, cohorts were assigned on the basis of participant-reported clinical history obtained from a screening survey and a study questionnaire. A participant counted as exposed if, within 2 weeks of entering the study, that participant had been in contact with someone who had a PCR-confirmed or clinician-diagnosed COVID-19 case. Mobile phlebotomists in the prospective study collected whole blood, serum and a nasopharyngeal or oropharyngeal swab from every participant. Prospective study participants could optionally give additional blood draws and questionnaires over an approximately 2-month period. Before DNA extraction, blood samples from the prospective study were shipped at room temperature or frozen. TCRbeta CDR3 regions were amplified from genomic DNA by means of the immunoSEQ Assay, a bias-controlled multiplex PCR. The authors' analysis ran thus. The number of nucleated cells in each sample was estimated from the amplification of reference gene primers within the assay. To quantify the absolute abundance of each unique TCRbeta CDR3 rearrangement, sequence reads were collapsed and filtered. For each sample, productive Simpson clonality was calculated by taking the square root of Simpson's diversity index across productive rearrangements. In TCRdb, the immuneACCESS table is reduced to in-frame sequences with V and J assigned. These tables do not hold every clone; where another copy was compared, an unresolved V gene accounts for under half, and the others remain unexplained. V and J calls and clone size are those listed in that table; D and trimming were worked out from the DNA. The sample records over 250,000 clones, 82% of which are singletons. The ten largest clones take up about 5% of the sample.

This clone was detected only once. The specificity of this receptor is unknown. Qualities for individual bases were not recorded, and no much larger clone is one base off. The sequence joins TRBV10-1 to TRBJ1-2, with a weak D call of TRBD1 (6 bases match). The source material was PBMCs or T cells enriched from blood (not recorded which). The receptor was derived from a man aged 40-55 years who had been exposed to COVID-19. The encoded CDR3 is CASSESRGGDGYTF. The nucleotide sequence reads as follows: TGCGCCAGCAGTGAATCCCGGGGGGGCGATGGCTACACCTTC.